Listed below are T cell receptor beta chains from one sample, sequenced in a study of blood T cells in healthy people across ages. MiXCR, run by TCRdb on the 5' RACE reads, gives a single entry per CDR3 protein. The sample has about 670,000 distinct CDR3 sequences, around 52% seen once. Sequenced: blood. All receptors derive from an elderly woman in good health. CDR3s include the opening cysteine and the closing phenylalanine or tryptophan. The D gene is left open where the match is weak. Clone size appears in some rows only: once, few, many, or a class for an expanded clone.

TRBV7-3	17	.	TRBJ1-2	.	TGTGCCAGCAGCTTGGGGGTCGGCGGGGCGACTAACTATGGCTACACCTTC	CASSLGVGGATNYGYTF
TRBV3-1	14	many	TRBJ2-3	.	TGTGCCAGCAGCCCTCCGGGGTTGGGAGATACGCAGTATTTT	CASSPPGLGDTQYF
TRBV5-1	14	.	TRBJ1-4	.	TGCGCCAGCAGCTCGACAGGCGCCCGCGAAAAACTGTTTTTT	CASSSTGAREKLFF
TRBV5-6	16	.	TRBJ2-5	.	TGTGCCAGCAGCGCCCCCTACATCGGCGCTCGAGAGACCCAGTACTTC	CASSAPYIGARETQYF
TRBV7-2	14	.	TRBJ1-2	.	TGTGCCGGCAGCTTAGAGGGGTCAGTCTATGGCTACACCTTC	CAGSLEGSVYGYTF
TRBV7-9	11	many	TRBJ2-5	.	TGTGCCAGCAACCGACAAGAGACCCAGTACTTC	CASNRQETQYF
TRBV3-1	16	few	TRBJ2-3	.	TGTGCCAGCAGCCAAGCGTCAGGGGCCCGCACAGATACGCAGTATTTT	CASSQASGARTDTQYF
TRBV7-9	14	.	TRBJ1-2	.	TGTGCCAGCAGCGAGCAAGGGGTCCCTTATGGCTACACCTTC	CASSEQGVPYGYTF
TRBV28	14	.	TRBJ2-7	.	TGTGCCAGCAGTTTAAGGGGGAAAACCTACGAGCAGTACTTC	CASSLRGKTYEQYF
TRBV20-1	12	.	TRBJ1-2	.	TGCAGTGCTGTTGGGGGGACCTATGGCTACACCTTC	CSAVGGTYGYTF
TRBV3-1	17	few	TRBJ1-3	.	TGTGCCAGCGGCCAAGGTTGGCAAGGCCCCTCTGGAAACACCATATATTTT	CASGQGWQGPSGNTIYF
TRBV12-3/TRBV12-4	16	many	TRBJ2-1	TRBD1	TGTGCCAGCAGCTTACAGGGGGACCTCTCCTACAATGAGCAGTTCTTC	CASSLQGDLSYNEQFF
TRBV9	11	.	TRBJ2-7	.	TGTGCCAGCAGACCAACCTACGAGCAGTACTTC	CASRPTYEQYF
TRBV9	14	.	TRBJ2-5	TRBD1	TGTGCCAGCAGCGGCACCAGGGGGCGGGAGACCCAGTACTTC	CASSGTRGRETQYF
TRBV28	16	.	TRBJ1-2	.	TGTGCCAGCAGTTTCTCCCCCCGACTACGGGACTATGGCTACACCTTC	CASSFSPRLRDYGYTF
TRBV6-6	17	many	TRBJ2-5	.	TGTGCCAGCAGCCCCTATGTAAGAGCGAGAGACCAAGAGACCCAGTACTTC	CASSPYVRARDQETQYF
TRBV12-3/TRBV12-4	15	many	TRBJ1-4	TRBD1	TGTGCCAGCAATTTAGGGGGCGGGTCTAATGAAAAACTGTTTTTT	CASNLGGGSNEKLFF
TRBV7-9	12	.	TRBJ1-2	TRBD1	TGTGCCGGACAGGGCCTCGGGCCTGGCTACACCTTC	CAGQGLGPGYTF
TRBV3-1	16	many	TRBJ2-1	.	TGTGCCAGCGGGGGATTTTCTAAGGACAATTACAATGAGCAGTTCTTC	CASGGFSKDNYNEQFF
TRBV5-1	19	.	TRBJ2-3	TRBD2	TGCGCCAGCAGCTTGGATCCCCCGGGACTAGCGGCTAGCACAGATACGCAGTATTTT	CASSLDPPGLAASTDTQYF
TRBV12-3/TRBV12-4	14	.	TRBJ2-7	TRBD1	TGTGCCAGCAAACCAGGACAGGGGGCTTACGAGCAGTACTTC	CASKPGQGAYEQYF
TRBV2	15	.	TRBJ2-1	.	TGTGCCCGCGAAGCAGGGCAGCTCCTATACAATGAGCAGTTCTTC	CAREAGQLLYNEQFF
TRBV10-3	12	few	TRBJ1-4	.	TGTGCCATCAGTGAGATTAATGAAAAACTGTTTTTT	CAISEINEKLFF
TRBV15	15	.	TRBJ1-5	.	TGTGCCACCAGCGAGATGCTGATGGGCAATCAGCCCCAGCATTTT	CATSEMLMGNQPQHF
TRBV7-2	12	.	TRBJ2-1	.	TGTGCCAGCAGCCTTAGCTCACTAGAGCAGTTCTTC	CASSLSSLEQFF